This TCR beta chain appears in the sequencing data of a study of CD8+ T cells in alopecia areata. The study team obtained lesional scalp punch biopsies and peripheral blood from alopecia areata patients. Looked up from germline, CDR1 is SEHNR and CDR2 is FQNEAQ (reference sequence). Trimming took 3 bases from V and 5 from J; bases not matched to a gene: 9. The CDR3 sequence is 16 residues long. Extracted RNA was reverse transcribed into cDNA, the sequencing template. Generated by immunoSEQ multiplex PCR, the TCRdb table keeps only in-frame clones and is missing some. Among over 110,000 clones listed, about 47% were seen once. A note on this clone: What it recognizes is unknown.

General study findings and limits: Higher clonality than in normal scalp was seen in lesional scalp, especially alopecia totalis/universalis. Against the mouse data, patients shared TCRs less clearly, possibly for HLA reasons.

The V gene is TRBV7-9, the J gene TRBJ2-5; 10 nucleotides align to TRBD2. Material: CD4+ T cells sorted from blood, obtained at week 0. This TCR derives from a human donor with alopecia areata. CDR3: CASSFTLAGGLETQYF. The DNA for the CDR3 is TGTGCCAGCAGCTTCACCTTAGCGGGAGGCCTGGAGACCCAGTACTTC.